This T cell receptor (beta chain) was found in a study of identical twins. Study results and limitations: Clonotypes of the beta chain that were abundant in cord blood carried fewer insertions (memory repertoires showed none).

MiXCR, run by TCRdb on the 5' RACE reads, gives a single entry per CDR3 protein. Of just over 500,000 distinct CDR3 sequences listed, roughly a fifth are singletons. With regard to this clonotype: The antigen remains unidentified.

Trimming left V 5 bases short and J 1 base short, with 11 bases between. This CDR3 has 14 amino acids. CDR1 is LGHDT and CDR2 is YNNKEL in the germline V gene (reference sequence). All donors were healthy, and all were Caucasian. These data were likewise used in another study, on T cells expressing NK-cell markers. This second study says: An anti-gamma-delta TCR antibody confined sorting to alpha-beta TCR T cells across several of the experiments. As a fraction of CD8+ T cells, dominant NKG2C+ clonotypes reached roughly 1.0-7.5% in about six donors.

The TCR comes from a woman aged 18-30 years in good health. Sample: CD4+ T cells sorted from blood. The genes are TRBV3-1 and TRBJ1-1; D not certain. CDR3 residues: CASSFIGSNTEAFF. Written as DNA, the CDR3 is TGTGCCAGCAGCTTCATTGGATCGAACACTGAAGCTTTCTTT. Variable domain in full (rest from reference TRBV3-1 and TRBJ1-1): DTAVSQTPKYLVTQMGNDKSIKCEQNLGHDTMYWYKQDSKKFLKIMFSYNNKELIINETVPNRFSPKSPDKAHLNLHINSLELGDSAVYFCASSFIGSNTEAFFGQGTRLTVV.